This T cell receptor beta chain was identified in a study of blood T cell repertoires in COVID-19. The data were produced by immunoSEQ multiplex PCR, yet TCRdb's version contains in-frame clones alone and is incomplete. The data contain 150,000 to 250,000 clones, 82% of them singletons. The length of the CDR3 is 14 residues. Germline-derived CDR1 and CDR2 are SGHTA and FQGNSA. Trimming cost V 3 bases and J 5 bases, with 14 bases left between them. Participants were aged roughly 18 to 100 years from some 24 US areas. Sample: PBMCs or T cells enriched from blood (not recorded which). The V call is TRBV7-2, the J call TRBJ2-7; a possible D gene is TRBD1 (5 bases). The clonotype was recovered from a man between 40 and 49 years old who had recovered from COVID-19. The CDR3 nucleotides are TGTGCCAGCAGCTTCAGACAGAACATCAACGAGCAGTACTTC. This codes for CASSFRQNINEQYF.